This T cell receptor beta chain came from a study of a mutant IDH1 vaccine in newly diagnosed glioma. Time point denoted: week 11, during vaccination. It was 300 ug of mutant IDH1 20-mer peptide that made up each vaccine dose, given with topical imiquimod. The length of the CDR3 is 15 residues. Trimming removed 6 bases from V and 1 base from J; junction bases left unmatched: 8. CDR1 KGHSH and CDR2 LQKENI come from the germline V gene. Produced via immunoSEQ multiplex PCR; TCRdb's table is partial and in-frame only. The sample shows about 60,000 clones, 84% of them seen only once. Comments on this clone: Its antigen is still unknown.

This chain connects TRBV18 to TRBJ2-5; 7 bases are shared with TRBD2. This clonotype originated in a young man with glioma. The source was PBMCs, collected from a glioma patient whose treatment included an IDH1 peptide vaccine. Written as DNA, the CDR3 is TGTGCCAGCTCCTTGTTGGGGGGGTCCCAAGAGACCCAGTACTTC. Amino acid sequence: CASSLLGGSQETQYF.